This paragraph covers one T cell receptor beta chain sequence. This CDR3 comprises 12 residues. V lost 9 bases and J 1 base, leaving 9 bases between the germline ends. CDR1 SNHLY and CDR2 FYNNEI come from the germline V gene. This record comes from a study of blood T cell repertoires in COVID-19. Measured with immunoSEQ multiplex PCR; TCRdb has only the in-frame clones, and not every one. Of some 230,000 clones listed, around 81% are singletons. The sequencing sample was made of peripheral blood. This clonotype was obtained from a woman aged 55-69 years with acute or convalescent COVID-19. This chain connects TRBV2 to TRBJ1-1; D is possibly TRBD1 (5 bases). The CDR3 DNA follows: TGTGCCAGGGTCACAGGGAACACTGAAGCTTTCTTT. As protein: CARVTGNTEAFF.